The 9 T cell receptor beta chains presented below share a single source sample, sequenced in a study of T cell responses to AZD1222 COVID-19 vaccine. The protocol was immunoSEQ multiplex PCR, while the TCRdb copy is restricted to in-frame clones and leaves out a portion. The profile covers about 120,000 clones, with approximately 90% appearing a single time and 4% to 5.5% taken by the ten largest. This sample comprised peripheral blood, obtained on day 0 of AZD1222 vaccination. These receptors all come from an adult in good health.

This chain joins TRBV30 and TRBJ1-2, with 9 bases matching TRBD1. The CDR3 sequence is 14 residues long. The junction had 6 bases not matched to a gene; V was cut back by 3 bases and J by 4 bases. Germline V gene lookup returns CDR1 GTSNPN and CDR2 SVGIG (reference sequence). CDR3 protein: CAWSGTGIGYGYTF. The DNA of the CDR3 is TGTGCCTGGAGCGGGACAGGGATAGGCTATGGCTACACCTTC.

This clone was seen a single time. This chain uses TRBV24-1 with TRBJ2-5; D unresolved. This CDR3 region has 13 residues. Trimming took 3 bases from V and 1 from J, leaving 5 bases between them. Germline CDR1 is KGHDR and CDR2 is SFDVKD. CDR3: CATSDVGQETQYF. The CDR3 nucleotides read TGTGCCACCAGTGATGTGGGCCAAGAGACCCAGTACTTC.

In regard to this clone: At one of its ends the junction is not consistent with the germline gene, which may arise from a read error. CDR3 DNA sequence: TGTGCCAGCAGTTCCGGCCGCAAAGACATTCAGTACTTC. Protein: CASSSGRKDIQYF. This rearrangement joins TRBV28 to TRBJ2-4; D is undetermined. From germline, CDR1 is MDHEN and CDR2 SYDVKM. The CDR3 has 13 amino acids.

The chain has TRBV7-9 and TRBJ2-3; D is undetermined. CDR3 length equals 12 residues. V lost 1 base and J 3 bases, leaving 2 bases between the germline ends. Germline assignment: CDR1 SEHNR and CDR2 FQNEAQ (reference sequence). CDR3 DNA: TGTGCCAGCAGCTTAGAAACAGATACGCAGTATTTT. This translates into CASSLETDTQYF.

The V call is TRBV27, the J call TRBJ1-5, with TRBD1 as a possible D gene (5 bases). CDR3 length equals 14 residues. V lost 6 bases, J lost 11 bases, and 20 bases lay in between. CDR1 is MNHEY, CDR2 SMNVEV, per germline (reference sequence). CDR3 residues: CASSPVGGVSSQHF. The CDR3 nucleotides are TGTGCCAGCAGCCCGGTGGGGGGGGTATCGTCCCAGCATTTT.

The chain recombines TRBV3-1 (or the pseudogene TRBV3-2) with TRBJ2-3; 10 positions match TRBD2. The CDR3 totals 16 residues. V was pared by 4 bases and J by 2 bases, with 6 bases of the junction left unmatched. Germline lookup yields CDR1 LGHDT and CDR2 YNNKEL (reference sequence). The CDR3: CASSLRTSGNTDTQYF. CDR3 bases: TGTGCCAGCAGCCTGCGGACTAGCGGAAACACAGATACGCAGTATTTT.

The CDR3 DNA follows: TGTGCCAGCAGTTCGTCGGGTCCTCAGCCCCAGCATTTT. This encodes CASSSSGPQPQHF. The V gene is TRBV6-5, the J gene TRBJ1-5; D ambiguous. Germline lookup yields CDR1 MNHEY and CDR2 SVGAGI. Trimming removed 4 bases from V and 6 bases from J, with 10 bases in between. CDR3 length: 13 amino acids.

The rearrangement uses TRBV12-3 or TRBV12-4 and TRBJ1-1; D remains ambiguous. V lost 3 bases to trimming and J lost 4 bases, with 6 bases between them. CDR3 length: 12 amino acids. The CDR3 sequence is CASSFSTTEAFF. The CDR3 DNA follows: TGTGCCAGCAGTTTTAGCACCACTGAAGCTTTCTTT.

The V gene is TRBV9, the J gene TRBJ2-2; no firm D call. CDR1 and CDR2 (germline): SGDLS, YYNGEE. The CDR3 extends over 15 amino acids. V shed 3 bases and J shed 5 bases, with 14 bases lying between them. CDR3 nucleotides: TGTGCCAGCAGCGATGTGATGTCTCGAACCGGGGAGCTGTTTTTT. Translated: CASSDVMSRTGELFF.